This passage covers 12 T cell receptor beta chains from one sample sequenced in a study of human T cells and chemical hapten exposure. TCRdb passed the RACE reads through MiXCR, listing each CDR3 protein once. Here the sample spans 95,000 to 130,000 distinct CDR3 sequences, around an eighth being singletons. The time point: patch test 1, 2 weeks after DPC sensitization. Specified treatment: therapeutic diphenylcyclopropenone sensitization with weekly scalp DPC. The sequencing used whole blood, collected in connection with sensitization to the hapten diphenylcyclopropenone (DPC). These receptors originate from a woman in her fifties or sixties with alopecia areata. Some clones in this sample may be carry-over from other donors' samples.

V usage is TRBV3-1 and J usage is TRBJ1-4; D unresolved. With 7 bases removed from V and 5 bases from J, the gap between germline ends came to 11 bases. Germline CDR1 and CDR2: LGHDT and YNNKEL (reference sequence). The CDR3 covers 13 residues. The CDR3 DNA reads TGTGCCAGCACCCTGAAAGGAAATGAAAAACTGTTTTTT. Translating gives CASTLKGNEKLFF.

The chain links TRBV29-1 to TRBJ2-1; D possibly corresponds to TRBD1 (6 bases). Germline assignment: CDR1 SQVTM and CDR2 ANQGSEA. This CDR3 contains 12 residues. The germline V and J ends were trimmed by 8 bases and 4 bases, with 12 bases remaining between them. The CDR3, as DNA: TGCAGCCCCTGGACAGAGTACAATGAGCAGTTCTTC. This sequence encodes CSPWTEYNEQFF.

V is TRBV5-1 and J is TRBJ2-5, with D possibly matching TRBD2 (5 bases). The CDR3 runs to 13 residues. Trimming pared 0 bases from V and 11 bases from J, leaving 14 bases between. Per germline, CDR1 SGHRS and CDR2 YFSETQ. This CDR3 reads CASSLADGNSQYF. The CDR3 region has the DNA TGCGCCAGCAGCTTGGCTGACGGGAATAGTCAGTACTTC.

The chain has TRBV5-1 and TRBJ2-3; TRBD2 matches at 13 bases. CDR1 and CDR2 from the germline V gene are SGHRS and YFSETQ. V was clipped by 7 bases and J by 2 bases; unmatched bases: 7. There are 16 residues in the CDR3. CDR3 sequence (DNA): TGCGCCAGCTCGACCGGGACTAGCGGGGCCACAGATACGCAGTATTTT. This codes for CASSTGTSGATDTQYF.

This chain uses TRBV29-1 with TRBJ1-2; TRBD1 might be the D (5 bases). CDR1 is SQVTM and CDR2 is ANQGSEA in the germline V gene. The V end was cut by 1 base, the J end by 3 bases, with 15 bases between. The length of the CDR3 is 15 residues. The CDR3 nucleotides are TGCAGCGTTGAAGCCTGGTCCTCAGGGCACTATGGCTACACCTTC. Translated: CSVEAWSSGHYGYTF.

This clonotype was observed a handful of times. The chain has TRBV7-2 and TRBJ1-4; 7 bases line up with TRBD1. There are 14 residues in the CDR3. V was pared by 3 bases and J by 6 bases, with 4 bases of the junction left unmatched. The V gene's germline CDR1 is SGHTA and CDR2 FQGNSA. As DNA, the CDR3 is TGTGCCAGCAGCTTTCAGGGGGGAGATGAAAAACTGTTTTTT. It yields the protein CASSFQGGDEKLFF.

J is TRBJ2-2 and V is TRBV27; 15 nucleotides match TRBD2. V was clipped by 3 bases and J by 5 bases; unmatched bases: 4. The CDR3 totals 17 residues. Germline CDR1 reads MNHEY; CDR2 reads SMNVEV (reference sequence). The CDR3 DNA reads TGTGCCAGCAGTTTCGGACTAGCGGGGGGGCCGACCGGGGAGCTGTTTTTT. Residues: CASSFGLAGGPTGELFF.

Here the CDR3 reads CASSSGLLPQGTGELFF. DNA of the CDR3: TGTGCCAGCAGCTCCGGACTCCTCCCTCAGGGCACCGGGGAGCTGTTTTTT. The V gene is TRBV11-2, the J gene TRBJ2-2; D may match TRBD1 or TRBD2 (5 bases each). The CDR3 extends over 17 amino acids. The V gene's germline CDR1 is SGHAT and CDR2 FQNNGV. V dropped 4 bases and J dropped 4 bases, with 19 bases sitting between them.

The chain recombines TRBV11-2 with TRBJ1-2; D gene unclear. This CDR3 has 15 amino acids. V was cut by 5 bases and J by 4 bases, with 17 bases left in between. Germline V gene data show CDR1 as SGHAT and CDR2 as FQNNGV. The CDR3 DNA reads as TGTGCCAGCAGCCGTCTTATGACGGGGATCTATGGCTACACCTTC. Its translation: CASSRLMTGIYGYTF.

This clonotype was observed at least ten times. The chain couples TRBV7-8 to TRBJ1-1, with 7 bases matching TRBD1. V lost 5 bases, J lost 5 bases, and 8 bases stayed unmatched. The CDR3 length is 14 residues. The germline V gene has CDR1 SGHVS and CDR2 FQNEAQ. The CDR3 nucleotides are TGTGCCAGCAGCCTCGACAGGGTGAGGACTGAAGCTTTCTTT. This translates into CASSLDRVRTEAFF. The complete variable domain, with remaining parts taken from reference TRBV7-8 and TRBJ1-1, reads GAGVSQSPRYKVAKRGQDVALRCDPISGHVSLFWYQQALGQGPEFLTYFQNEAQLDKSGLPSDRFFAERPEGSVSTLKIQRTQQEDSAVYLCASSLDRVRTEAFFGQGTRLTVV.

This chain links TRBV21-1 with TRBJ1-6; the table assigns TRBD1, which was not confirmed against the DNA. TRBV21-1 corresponds to a pseudogene. The CDR3 spans 18 residues. CDR3 amino acids: CASSGAGLRGSYNSPLHF. As DNA, the CDR3 is TGTGCCAGCAGCGGCGCCGGACTTCGAGGGTCCTATAATTCACCCCTCCACTTT.

This clonotype has ten or more counts. V is TRBV4-3 and J is TRBJ2-3, with 10 bases matching TRBD2. Germline lookup yields CDR1 LGHNA and CDR2 YSLEER. The CDR3 totals 17 residues. The trim removed 9 bases at V and 4 bases at J, leaving 16 bases unmatched. The CDR3 loop reads CASTMGAAGGHADTQYF. As DNA, the CDR3 is TGCGCCAGTACAATGGGGGCAGCGGGGGGGCATGCAGATACGCAGTATTTT.